This paragraph covers one TCR beta chain sequence. It has no known antigen specificity. Per-nucleotide qualities are absent, and no much larger clonotype sits a single base away. The sample originates from a study of blood T cell repertoires in COVID-19 (dated by TCRdb to the early 2020s). Some background on the complete study: Collaborator samples came from the United States, Italy and Spain and covered acute and convalescent phases of COVID-19. The material from the prospective study consisted of cDNA or gDNA derived from T cells, B-cell-depleted T cells, or PBMCs. Deeply sampled blood TCRbeta repertoires from subjects exposed to, actively infected with, or recovered from COVID-19 were included in the dataset. The repertoires were released in a freely available public database meant as a resource for research on the immune response to SARS-CoV-2. The samples were drawn from two sources: the first 160 participants of the ongoing ImmuneRACE study, and 1,000 to 1,500 subjects contributed by 6 global collaborators. Sample metadata almost always included a de-identified subject ID, COVID-19 status, age in years and sex. Where HLA class I and class II types were available, the types were taken from metadata supplied by the sample provider, not from assay-based typing.

Each collaborating institution followed its own protocols to collect whole blood in K2EDTA tubes. Collaborator samples were shipped for TCRbeta analysis as frozen whole blood, isolated PBMCs, or DNA extracted from either sample type. TCRbeta CDR3 regions were amplified from genomic DNA using the immunoSEQ Assay, a bias-controlled multiplex PCR. The original pipeline was this. The number of nucleated cells in each sample was estimated by amplification of reference gene primers within the assay. To quantify the absolute abundance of each unique TCRbeta CDR3 rearrangement, sequence reads were collapsed and filtered. Productive Simpson clonality was computed per sample as the square root of Simpson's diversity index over productive rearrangements. TCRdb holds this immuneACCESS table with in-frame rearrangements only. Some clones are missing; in checked studies, unresolved V genes explain under half, and the rest has no known cause. V and J calls plus clone size are reproduced from that table; the DNA served to infer D and trimming. The sample records about 52,000 clones, approximately 89% of which are singletons. Of the sample, roughly 10% is held by the ten largest clones.

Measured from the cysteine to the phenylalanine, the CDR3 is 15 residues long. This entry keeps only the CDR3 DNA: 45 bases, framed from base 1. Here V drops 1 base and J drops 8 bases, and the junction holds 9 bases not matched to any gene. Reading the germline V gene gives CDR1 LGHNA and CDR2 YSLEER. The full study reports these points: How much clinical and demographic metadata was included differed by source and by participant, and the metadata was provided uncurated.

The source is an elderly man with active or convalescent COVID-19. This receptor chain uses TRBV4-3 and TRBJ1-2; 8 bases in the junction line up with TRBD1. Sample: peripheral blood. DNA sequence: TGCGCCAGCAGCCAAGGAGGACAGGGCTCGATCGGCTACACCTTC. Its coded protein is CASSQGGQGSIGYTF.